A selection of T cell receptor beta chains follows, all from one sample in a study of cytomegalovirus exposure and HLA in healthy donors. TCRdb's table, derived via immunoSEQ multiplex PCR, lists solely in-frame clones and lacks some. The sample totals just over 80,000 clones. The material sequenced was PBMCs. These receptors were obtained from a woman under 40 in good health and CMV-seronegative. Both conserved end residues are part of each CDR3. The order of the fields is V gene, J gene, D gene, CDR3 protein, CDR3 DNA. A D gene is named only where the DNA matches it firmly.

V: TRBV12-5
J: TRBJ2-4
D: TRBD1
CDR3: CASGFAGTGKNIQYF
DNA: TGTGCTAGTGGTTTCGCCGGGACAGGTAAAAACATTCAGTACTTC

V: TRBV7-9
J: TRBJ2-1
D: -
CDR3: CASAQGYNEQFF
DNA: TGTGCCAGTGCCCAGGGGTACAATGAGCAGTTCTTC

V: TRBV30
J: TRBJ2-2
D: TRBD1
CDR3: CAWSTPGQRTGELFF
DNA: TGTGCCTGGAGTACACCGGGACAGAGAACCGGGGAGCTGTTTTTT

V: TRBV19
J: TRBJ2-1
D: TRBD2
CDR3: CASSPLAGGANEQFF
DNA: TGTGCCAGTAGTCCCCTAGCGGGAGGCGCCAATGAGCAGTTCTTC

V: TRBV5-6
J: TRBJ1-1
D: -
CDR3: CASSLGLGPEAFF
DNA: TGTGCCAGCAGCTTGGGTTTGGGCCCTGAAGCTTTCTTT

V: TRBV6-1
J: TRBJ1-2
D: -
CDR3: CASRGLGGYTF
DNA: TGTGCCAGCAGGGGGCTCGGAGGCTACACCTTC

V: TRBV6-1
J: TRBJ2-7
D: TRBD2
CDR3: CASSEVWQGLYEQYF
DNA: TGTGCCAGCAGTGAAGTGTGGCAGGGACTATACGAGCAGTACTTC

V: TRBV7-8
J: TRBJ2-1
D: TRBD2
CDR3: CASSIVLAGGNEQFF
DNA: TGTGCCAGCAGCATTGTACTAGCGGGAGGCAATGAGCAGTTCTTC

V: TRBV7-9
J: TRBJ2-7
D: -
CDR3: CASSLGSGEQYF
DNA: TGTGCCAGCAGCTTAGGGTCGGGCGAGCAGTACTTC

V: TRBV29-1
J: TRBJ2-7
D: -
CDR3: CSVWDNSYEQYF
DNA: TGCAGCGTATGGGACAATTCCTACGAGCAGTACTTC

V: TRBV29-1
J: TRBJ1-2
D: -
CDR3: CSGRDTNYGYTF
DNA: TGCAGCGGCCGGGACACCAACTATGGCTACACCTTC

V: TRBV11-2
J: TRBJ2-7
D: TRBD1
CDR3: CASSSLGQYYEQYF
DNA: TGTGCCAGCAGCTCTCTGGGACAGTACTACGAGCAGTACTTC

V: TRBV14
J: TRBJ2-3
D: TRBD2
CDR3: CASSQDGASGGPPQSTDTQYF
DNA: TGTGCCAGCAGCCAAGATGGGGCTAGCGGGGGGCCACCTCAGAGCACAGATACGCAGTATTTT

V: TRBV5-1
J: TRBJ2-1
D: TRBD2
CDR3: CASSQAGGNEQFF
DNA: TGCGCCAGCAGCCAAGCGGGAGGGAATGAGCAGTTCTTC

V: TRBV18
J: TRBJ1-1
D: TRBD1
CDR3: CASSSDRRAEAFF
DNA: TGTGCCAGTTCTTCGGACAGGAGGGCTGAAGCTTTCTTT

V: TRBV2
J: TRBJ2-7
D: TRBD1
CDR3: CASSESTGVSYEQYF
DNA: TGTGCCAGCAGTGAATCCACAGGGGTCTCCTACGAGCAGTACTTC

V: TRBV5-1
J: TRBJ1-1
D: TRBD1
CDR3: CASSFGLLPDRSEAFF
DNA: TGCGCCAGCAGCTTCGGACTCCTCCCGGACAGGAGTGAAGCTTTCTTT

V: TRBV6-1
J: TRBJ2-2
D: -
CDR3: CASRAKRGSGELFF
DNA: TGTGCCAGTCGGGCCAAAAGGGGCTCCGGGGAGCTGTTTTTT

V: TRBV27
J: TRBJ2-7
D: -
CDR3: CASSPGGLGEQYF
DNA: TGTGCCAGCAGCCCTGGAGGGCTGGGAGAGCAGTACTTC

V: TRBV7-8
J: TRBJ2-3
D: -
CDR3: CASSFKGPVTQYF
DNA: TGTGCCAGCAGCTTTAAGGGGCCAGTAACGCAGTATTTT

V: TRBV29-1
J: TRBJ2-1
D: -
CDR3: CSVVGGGNEQFF
DNA: TGCAGCGTTGTAGGGGGGGGGAATGAGCAGTTCTTC

V: TRBV6-5
J: TRBJ2-1
D: TRBD1
CDR3: CASSKTGQGYNEQFF
DNA: TGTGCCAGCAGCAAGACAGGGCAAGGCTACAATGAGCAGTTCTTC

V: TRBV19
J: TRBJ2-7
D: -
CDR3: CASSRGHLAYEQYF
DNA: TGTGCCAGTAGTAGGGGACATCTCGCCTACGAGCAGTACTTC

V: TRBV7-2
J: TRBJ2-7
D: TRBD1
CDR3: CASSKYGTGPYEQYF
DNA: TGTGCCAGCAGCAAATACGGGACAGGCCCCTACGAGCAGTACTTC

V: TRBV5-5
J: TRBJ2-2
D: -
CDR3: CASSLLSNTGELFF
DNA: TGTGCCAGCAGCTTGTTATCGAACACCGGGGAGCTGTTTTTT

V: TRBV30
J: TRBJ2-7
D: -
CDR3: CAGGRDNSYEQYF
DNA: TGTGCCGGGGGCCGGGACAACTCCTACGAGCAGTACTTC

V: TRBV9
J: TRBJ2-2
D: TRBD2
CDR3: CASSPGWIAGSTGELFF
DNA: TGTGCCAGCAGCCCCGGGTGGATAGCGGGATCCACCGGGGAGCTGTTTTTT

V: TRBV6-5
J: TRBJ1-1
D: TRBD1
CDR3: CASSWTGQIGTEAFF
DNA: TGTGCCAGCAGTTGGACAGGGCAAATTGGCACTGAAGCTTTCTTT

V: TRBV6-1
J: TRBJ1-1
D: TRBD1
CDR3: CASSAGQGVNTEAFF
DNA: TGTGCCAGCAGTGCGGGACAGGGAGTTAACACTGAAGCTTTCTTT

V: TRBV10-2
J: TRBJ1-2
D: TRBD1
CDR3: CASSPGQDLYGYTF
DNA: TGCGCCAGCAGCCCTGGACAGGACCTCTATGGCTACACCTTC

V: TRBV20-1
J: TRBJ2-7
D: TRBD2
CDR3: CSASKRREQSF
DNA: TGCAGTGCTAGTAAGAGGCGGGAGCAGTCCTTC

V: TRBV6-1
J: TRBJ2-3
D: -
CDR3: CASSETPSTDTQYF
DNA: TGTGCCAGCAGTGAAACTCCCTCCACAGATACGCAGTATTTT

V: TRBV30
J: TRBJ2-3
D: TRBD1
CDR3: CASQGINADTQYF
DNA: TGTGCCTCACAGGGGATTAATGCAGATACGCAGTATTTT

V: TRBV9
J: TRBJ2-1
D: TRBD2
CDR3: CASSPSGSDNEQFF
DNA: TGTGCCAGCAGCCCTAGCGGGTCCGACAATGAGCAGTTCTTC

V: TRBV5-1
J: TRBJ2-1
D: -
CDR3: CASSLGRADGHEQFF
DNA: TGCGCCAGCAGCTTGGGGAGGGCTGACGGCCACGAGCAGTTCTTC

V: TRBV18
J: TRBJ1-4
D: -
CDR3: CASSPGQSGTNEKLFF
DNA: TGTGCCAGCTCTCCGGGACAATCGGGGACTAATGAAAAACTGTTTTTT

V: TRBV6-6
J: TRBJ1-1
D: -
CDR3: CASSYSQNTEAFF
DNA: TGTGCCAGCAGTTACTCACAGAACACTGAAGCTTTCTTT

V: TRBV5-1
J: TRBJ2-1
D: -
CDR3: CASSLSTGSSDNEQFF
DNA: TGCGCCAGCAGCTTATCGACGGGGAGCTCCGACAATGAGCAGTTCTTC

V: TRBV7-2
J: TRBJ1-1
D: -
CDR3: CASSLYSLMNTEAFF
DNA: TGTGCCAGCAGCTTGTACAGCCTGATGAACACTGAAGCTTTCTTT

V: TRBV6-5
J: TRBJ2-1
D: TRBD2
CDR3: CASSRTSGGAYEQFF
DNA: TGTGCCAGCAGTCGGACTAGCGGGGGGGCCTATGAGCAGTTCTTC

V: TRBV6-6
J: TRBJ1-5
D: -
CDR3: CASSYGRNQPQHF
DNA: TGTGCCAGCAGTTACGGCCGAAATCAGCCCCAGCATTTT

V: TRBV4-2
J: TRBJ2-1
D: TRBD2
CDR3: CASSQGSTFGGGDNEQFF
DNA: TGTGCCAGCAGCCAAGGGTCCACCTTTGGGGGGGGTGACAATGAGCAGTTCTTC

V: TRBV2
J: TRBJ2-4
D: -
CDR3: CASSGARIQYF
DNA: TGTGCCAGCAGTGGCGCGAGGATTCAGTACTTC

V: TRBV15
J: TRBJ2-1
D: TRBD2
CDR3: CATSASGSSYNEQFF
DNA: TGTGCCACCAGCGCTAGCGGGAGCTCCTACAATGAGCAGTTCTTC

V: TRBV28
J: TRBJ1-2
D: -
CDR3: CASSYRDGYTF
DNA: TGTGCCAGCAGTTACAGGGATGGCTACACCTTC

V: TRBV7-9
J: TRBJ1-1
D: -
CDR3: CASSFSTNTEAFF
DNA: TGTGCCAGCAGCTTTTCTACGAACACTGAAGCTTTCTTT

V: TRBV5-1
J: TRBJ1-1
D: -
CDR3: CASSPRGQSNTEAFF
DNA: TGCGCCAGCAGCCCCCGAGGACAGTCGAACACTGAAGCTTTCTTT